This entry lists 29 T cell receptor beta chains sequenced from one sample in a study of cytomegalovirus exposure and HLA in healthy donors. Vbeta (60) and Jbeta (13) primers were used in the PCR. Method: immunoSEQ multiplex PCR; TCRdb's copy keeps in-frame clones and lacks some. The data hold approximately 120,000 clones, with 81% observed a single time. The sequenced sample was PBMCs. The receptors shown here come from a woman in her twenties or thirties in good health and CMV-seronegative.

The J gene is TRBJ2-1, the V gene TRBV19; tentatively, D is TRBD2 (6 bases). CDR1 and CDR2 (germline): LNHDA, SQIVND (reference sequence). The CDR3 runs to 15 residues. Trimming shortened V by 2 bases and J by 6 bases, and 14 bases separated the two germline ends. CDR3 in DNA: TGTGCCAGTAGTATAAGCGGGCGCGGTGGCAATGAGCAGTTCTTC. It translates to CASSISGRGGNEQFF.

The chain joins TRBV5-6 to TRBJ2-5; D perhaps matches TRBD2 (6 bases). The CDR3 contains 14 residues. The V gene lost 4 bases and the J gene lost 2 bases, with 12 bases spanning the gap. Germline CDR1 SGHDT, CDR2 YYEEEE. The CDR3 reads CASSPAGTQETQYF. Here the CDR3 DNA reads TGTGCCAGCAGCCCAGCCGGGACTCAAGAGACCCAGTACTTC.

The chain combines TRBV28 with TRBJ2-3; no definite D call. Germline V gives CDR1 MDHEN, CDR2 SYDVKM. CDR3 length equals 13 residues. Trimming left V 5 bases short and J 2 bases short, with 8 bases between. The CDR3 protein is CASSQKPTDTQYF. The CDR3, as DNA: TGTGCCAGCAGTCAGAAACCCACAGATACGCAGTATTTT.

The chain is built from TRBV6-4 and TRBJ1-1, with 7 positions matching TRBD1. The CDR3 contains 15 residues. V gave up 5 bases and J gave up 0 bases; unmatched junction bases: 6. Germline CDR1 reads MRHNA; CDR2 reads SNTAGT. The CDR3 DNA is TGTGCCAGCAGTAACCCCGGGACAGTGAACACTGAAGCTTTCTTT. Amino acids: CASSNPGTVNTEAFF.

The chain couples TRBV6-4 to TRBJ2-2; TRBD2 agrees at 11 bases. This CDR3 is built from 17 residues. Germline values: CDR1 MRHNA, CDR2 SNTAGT. The junction had 8 bases not matched to a gene; V was cut back by 3 bases and J by 5 bases. CDR3 sequence reads: CASSESPASGRTGELFF. The DNA of the CDR3 is TGTGCCAGCAGTGAATCACCTGCTAGCGGGAGGACCGGGGAGCTGTTTTTT.

The chain combines TRBV5-4 with TRBJ2-5, with a weak D call TRBD1 (5 bases). The CDR3 consists of 15 residues. Per the germline V gene, CDR1 is SGHNT and CDR2 is YYREEE (reference sequence). V was trimmed by 5 bases and J by 5 bases, leaving 19 bases between them. CDR3 bases: TGTGCCAGCAGGGCTGGGGCAGCAGGCCCCGAGACCCAGTACTTC. Amino acids: CASRAGAAGPETQYF.

This clone was seen a few times. The chain has TRBV19 and TRBJ2-5; D possibly corresponds to TRBD2 (6 bases). The ends were cut back, 3 bases at V and 8 bases at J, with 7 bases in the middle. There are 11 residues in the CDR3. Germline V CDR1 and CDR2: LNHDA, SQIVND (reference sequence). In DNA form, the CDR3 reads TGTGCCAGTAGTATCGGGAGAACCCAGTACTTC. Protein: CASSIGRTQYF. Full variable domain (outside the CDR3, taken from reference TRBV19 and TRBJ2-5): DGGITQSPKYLFRKEGQNVTLSCEQNLNHDAMYWYRQDPGQGLRLIYYSQIVNDFQKGDIAEGYSVSREKKESFPLTVTSAQKNPTAFYLCASSIGRTQYFGPGTRLLVL.

The chain uses TRBV15 and TRBJ2-3, with 14 positions matching TRBD2. This CDR3 spans 17 amino acids. The junction had 6 bases not matched to a gene; V was cut back by 1 base and J by 6 bases. CDR1 and CDR2 (germline): LNHNV, YYDKDF (reference sequence). In DNA form, the CDR3 reads TGTGCCACCAGCAGAGCCGGGACTAGCGGGGGTAGGGATACGCAGTATTTT. Translation: CATSRAGTSGGRDTQYF.

In nucleotides, the CDR3 is TGTGCCAGCAGCGTCCTAGCGGGACCCTACGAGCAGTACTTC. This gives the protein CASSVLAGPYEQYF. The genes are TRBV9 and TRBJ2-7; 9 positions agree with TRBD2. The length of the CDR3 is 14 residues. The germline V gene encodes CDR1 SGDLS and CDR2 YYNGEE. Unmatched junction bases numbered 2, after V lost 2 bases and J lost 2 bases. Full variable domain (outside the CDR3, taken from reference TRBV9 and TRBJ2-7): DSGVTQTPKHLITATGQRVTLRCSPRSGDLSVYWYQQSLDQGLQFLIQYYNGEERAKGNILERFSAQQFPDLHSELNLSSLELGDSALYFCASSVLAGPYEQYFGPGTRLTVT.

V is TRBV18 and J is TRBJ2-3; D might be TRBD1 (6 bases). V gave up 3 bases and J gave up 0 bases, with 13 bases separating them. CDR3 size: 16 residues. Germline lookup yields CDR1 KGHSH and CDR2 LQKENI. The CDR3 here is CASSPSGGGSTDTQYF. The CDR3 DNA follows: TGTGCCAGCTCACCGTCGGGTGGGGGCAGCACAGATACGCAGTATTTT.

The V gene is TRBV19, the J gene TRBJ2-5; 7 bases line up with TRBD2. The germline CDR1 and CDR2 sequences are LNHDA and SQIVND (reference sequence). The ends lost 2 bases at V and 3 bases at J; junction bases unmatched: 0. The length of the CDR3 is 13 residues. DNA of the CDR3: TGTGCCAGTAGTATACTAGCGGAAGAGACCCAGTACTTC. Translated, it gives CASSILAEETQYF.

This clone has more than one count but fewer than ten. The rearrangement joins TRBV19 to TRBJ2-2, with a tentative D call TRBD1 (7 bases). The CDR3 loop spans 15 amino acids. Per the germline V gene, CDR1 is LNHDA and CDR2 is SQIVND (reference sequence). With 6 bases removed from V and 5 bases from J, the gap between germline ends came to 16 bases. In nucleotides, the CDR3 is TGTGCCAGTAGAAGGAGGCAGGGGGGAACCGGGGAGCTGTTTTTT. Residues: CASRRRQGGTGELFF.

V gene TRBV28 combines with J gene TRBJ2-1; 8 positions match TRBD2. Looked up from germline, CDR1 is MDHEN and CDR2 is SYDVKM. The CDR3 is 16 residues long. V lost 6 bases and J lost 4; bases outside the gene matches: 11. The CDR3, as DNA: TGTGCCAGCAGGGCGCTACTAGCGGAATATTACAATGAGCAGTTCTTC. Protein: CASRALLAEYYNEQFF.

The rearrangement joins TRBV7-8 to TRBJ1-1; D uncertain. The germline V and J ends were trimmed by 2 bases and 0 bases, with 7 bases remaining between them. The CDR3 has 14 amino acids. Germline values: CDR1 SGHVS, CDR2 FQNEAQ. In DNA form, the CDR3 reads TGTGCCAGCAGCTTACCCGGGGTGAACACTGAAGCTTTCTTT. Protein product: CASSLPGVNTEAFF.

The sample holds a few counts of this clone. The gene calls are TRBV5-4 and TRBJ1-5; D possibly corresponds to TRBD1 (6 bases). The CDR3 contains 13 residues. V shed 4 bases and J shed 4 bases, with 9 bases lying between them. Germline CDR1 is SGHNT and CDR2 is YYREEE (reference sequence). CDR3 coding DNA: TGTGCCAGCAGCCCAGACAGGAATCAGCCCCAGCATTTT. Translation: CASSPDRNQPQHF.

The V call is TRBV7-9, the J call TRBJ2-3; the match to TRBD2 covers 8 bases. V gave up 5 bases and J gave up 2 bases; unmatched junction bases: 9. The CDR3 runs to 16 residues. Germline assignment: CDR1 SEHNR and CDR2 FQNEAQ (reference sequence). CDR3 nucleotide sequence: TGTGCCAGCAGCCCGGGACTAGGAGGGGCCACAGATACGCAGTATTTT. This encodes CASSPGLGGATDTQYF.

The gene calls are TRBV19 and TRBJ1-1; TRBD1 is a possible D gene (6 bases). Germline CDR1 and CDR2: LNHDA and SQIVND (reference sequence). V was pared by 4 bases and J by 1 base, with 7 bases between. The CDR3 runs to 13 residues. CDR3 sequence: CASSNRENTEAFF. CDR3 nucleotides: TGTGCCAGTAGTAACAGGGAGAACACTGAAGCTTTCTTT.

The chain links TRBV7-7 to TRBJ1-5; TRBD1 agrees at 9 bases. Germline V gene data show CDR1 as SSHAT and CDR2 as FNYEAQ (reference sequence). CDR3 length: 15 amino acids. Trimming removed 2 bases from V and 6 bases from J; junction bases left unmatched: 5. CDR3 region: CASSLMGQGFQPQHF. The CDR3 region has the DNA TGTGCCAGCAGCTTAATGGGACAGGGATTTCAGCCCCAGCATTTT.

The chain joins TRBV5-1 to TRBJ2-2; D not resolved. Trimming stripped 2 bases from V and 6 bases from J, with 5 bases between. The CDR3 has 12 residues. The germline CDR1 and CDR2 sequences are SGHRS and YFSETQ. This CDR3 reads CASSFPAGELFF. DNA for the CDR3: TGCGCCAGCAGCTTTCCCGCCGGGGAGCTGTTTTTT.

This rearrangement joins TRBV7-2 to TRBJ2-5, with TRBD1 as a possible D gene (5 bases). The better agreement between TRBJ2-7 and the DNA end casts doubt on the J call. Germline CDR1 reads SGHTA; CDR2 reads FQGNSA. There are 14 residues in the CDR3. The CDR3 region is CASSIMTATYEQYF. CDR3 DNA: TGTGCCAGCAGCATCATGACAGCAACCTACGAGCAGTACTTC.

The chain is built from TRBV4-1 and TRBJ2-1; D gene unclear. V dropped 6 bases and J dropped 7 bases, with 19 bases sitting between them. This CDR3 is 15 amino acids long. Germline values: CDR1 MGHRA, CDR2 YSYEKL. CDR3 residues: CASRLSVSNGNEQFF. CDR3 bases: TGCGCCAGCAGACTGAGCGTTTCAAACGGGAATGAGCAGTTCTTC.

The rearrangement uses TRBV27 and TRBJ2-7, with D possibly matching TRBD1 (6 bases). With 4 bases removed from V and 1 base from J, the gap between germline ends came to 8 bases. The germline CDR1 and CDR2 sequences are MNHEY and SMNVEV (reference sequence). This CDR3 is 13 amino acids long. The CDR3 nucleotides read TGTGCCAGCAGTTACAGGGATTCCTACGAGCAGTACTTC. Protein product: CASSYRDSYEQYF.

This rearrangement joins TRBV7-3 to TRBJ2-1; 12 bases are shared with TRBD2. Germline CDR1 reads SGHTA; CDR2 reads FQGTGA. The CDR3 is 15 residues long. Losses at the gene ends were 5 bases for V and 3 bases for J; bases not matched to a gene: 2. The CDR3 coding sequence is TGTGCCAGCAGCCTGACTAGCGGGGGCTACAATGAGCAGTTCTTC. This sequence encodes CASSLTSGGYNEQFF.

The chain couples TRBV27 to TRBJ1-2; a weak D match, TRBD1 (5 bases). The CDR3 extends over 15 amino acids. Trimming took off 2 bases at V and 6 bases at J, with 16 bases between the two ends. The germline V gene encodes CDR1 MNHEY and CDR2 SMNVEV (reference sequence). In DNA form, the CDR3 reads TGTGCCAGCAGTTTACGTCTCTCGGGGGGTCATGGCTACACCTTC. Amino acid sequence: CASSLRLSGGHGYTF.

V and J are TRBV15 and TRBJ2-1; D possibly corresponds to TRBD2 (6 bases). V was shortened by 5 bases and J by 0 bases, with 11 bases between the two germline ends. This CDR3 is 15 amino acids long. CDR1 LNHNV and CDR2 YYDKDF come from the germline V gene (reference sequence). DNA for the CDR3: TGTGCCACCAGCTATCTAGCGATCTCCTACAATGAGCAGTTCTTC. It specifies CATSYLAISYNEQFF.

This clone was found once. The genes are TRBV5-4 and TRBJ2-7; 11 nucleotides match TRBD2. The CDR3 contains 16 residues. CDR1 SGHNT and CDR2 YYREEE come from the germline V gene (reference sequence). The V gene end was trimmed by 0 bases and the J gene end by 0 bases; junction bases not matched to a gene: 2. CDR3 in amino acids: CASSLGGLAASYEQYF. The CDR3 coding sequence is TGTGCCAGCAGCTTGGGGGGACTAGCGGCCTCCTACGAGCAGTACTTC.

The genes are TRBV5-1 and TRBJ2-5; 11 positions match TRBD2. Germline assignment: CDR1 SGHRS and CDR2 YFSETQ. The trim removed 0 bases at V and 5 bases at J, leaving 3 bases unmatched. The CDR3 extends over 15 amino acids. CDR3 in DNA: TGCGCCAGCAGCTTGGGACCTAGCGGGGGGGAGACCCAGTACTTC. Translating gives CASSLGPSGGETQYF.

The chain joins TRBV27 to TRBJ2-7, with TRBD1 matching 8 bases. J was trimmed by 4 bases and V by 7 bases; bases with no gene match: 9. The germline V gene has CDR1 MNHEY and CDR2 SMNVEV (reference sequence). The CDR3 has 14 amino acids. CDR3 sequence: CASTPGTGSYEQYF. Written as DNA, the CDR3 is TGTGCCAGCACCCCCGGGACAGGTTCTTACGAGCAGTACTTC.

This sequence joins TRBV5-1 and TRBJ2-5; TRBD2 matches 16 bases. This CDR3 has 18 residues. V dropped 4 bases and J dropped 5; count of bases not matched to a gene: 11. Germline values: CDR1 SGHRS, CDR2 YFSETQ. CDR3 bases: TGCGCCAGCAGCACGGGACTAGCGGGAGGGCCCCGGCGGGAGACCCAGTACTTC. Its translation is CASSTGLAGGPRRETQYF.